This entry describes one T cell receptor beta chain. What it binds is not known. The data are from a study of OX40 agonist ivuxolimab in advanced cancers. Study-level findings and limits: More expanded clones were found, on average, in CD8+ than in CD4+ T cells.

V was pared by 6 bases and J by 7 bases, with 13 bases between. The CDR3 runs to 13 residues. Looked up from germline, CDR1 is WNHNN and CDR2 is SYGVQD (reference sequence). The data were produced by immunoSEQ multiplex PCR, yet TCRdb's version contains in-frame clones alone and is incomplete. The sample lists 74,000 or so clones, around nine tenths seen once, with approximately 2.1% in the top ten. The chain couples TRBV10-1 to TRBJ1-5; D unclear. The specimen was CD4+ or CD8+ T cells sorted from blood, collected in a trial of the OX40 agonist ivuxolimab. The receptor comes from an adult with an advanced solid tumor such as melanoma, head and neck, liver or kidney cancer. For the CDR3, the DNA is TGCGCCAGCAGAGCCTCGGAGGAACAGCCCCAGCATTTT. This codes for CASRASEEQPQHF.